Sequencing of this T cell receptor (beta chain) was carried out in a study of blood T cell repertoires in COVID-19. The ends were cut back, 3 bases at V and 6 bases at J, with 8 bases in the middle. Germline V gene data show CDR1 as KGHSH and CDR2 as LQKENI. The CDR3 length is 13 residues. The repertoire was sequenced with immunoSEQ multiplex PCR; TCRdb's copy has only in-frame clones and lacks some. The sample records 310,000 or so clones, around 83% being singletons. This clone was seen just once. The receptor was derived from a woman between 50 and 59 years old with acute or convalescent COVID-19. The specimen sequenced was peripheral blood. The V call is TRBV18, the J call TRBJ2-2; no definite D call. The CDR3 here is CASSPGLPGELFF. DNA of the CDR3: TGTGCCAGCTCACCTGGCCTGCCCGGGGAGCTGTTTTTT.